Listed below are T cell receptor beta chains from one sample, sequenced in a study of cytotoxic CD8 clonotypes in ibrutinib-treated CLL. The assay was immunoSEQ multiplex PCR, and TCRdb's table has in-frame clones only and misses some. The data hold roughly 150,000 clones, with under 85% observed a single time. The material sequenced was PBMCs, taken after 24 months of ibrutinib treatment. The receptors originated from a human donor with chronic lymphocytic leukemia. Each CDR3 is given with its conserved first and last residue. D genes are given only for firm matches. A clone size is listed for some rows: how often the clone was seen (once, few, many), or a class if it is expanded.

- | TRBD2 | TRBJ2-7 | TRBV7-9 | TGTGCCAGCAGCTGGACTAGTCTTGAGCAGTACTTC | CASSWTSLEQYF
few | - | TRBJ1-2 | TRBV11-2 | TGTGCCAGCAGCTTAGATCGATCTGGCTACACCTTC | CASSLDRSGYTF
few | - | TRBJ1-3 | TRBV14 | TGTGCCAGCAGCCAAGTGCGGAACACCATATATTTT | CASSQVRNTIYF
- | - | TRBJ2-5 | TRBV11-2 | TGTGCCAGCAGCTTCAGGGGGGTAGGGGAGACCCAGTACTTC | CASSFRGVGETQYF
once | TRBD1 | TRBJ1-1 | TRBV2 | TGTGCCACCAAAAGGAACGGACAGGGGTTCACTGAAGCTTTCTTT | CATKRNGQGFTEAFF
- | TRBD2 | TRBJ2-1 | TRBV9 | TGTGCCAGCAGCGTGTTAAGCGGGAGCTCCTACAATGAGCAGTTCTTC | CASSVLSGSSYNEQFF
many | - | TRBJ2-5 | TRBV30 | TGTGCCTGGAGTGTATTGAAAGGAGAGACCCAGTACTTC | CAWSVLKGETQYF
- | TRBD1 | TRBJ2-1 | TRBV19 | TGTGCCAGTAGTGCGGACAGGGGAGTAACCTACAATGAGCAGTTCTTC | CASSADRGVTYNEQFF
- | - | TRBJ2-7 | TRBV7-3 | TGTGCCAGCAGCCCTACCATGGAGGGCGAGCAGTACTTC | CASSPTMEGEQYF
- | - | TRBJ2-1 | TRBV20-1 | TGCAGTACCCCGCGAAGGGGTGAGCAGTTCTTC | CSTPRRGEQFF
- | - | TRBJ1-2 | TRBV18 | TGTGCCAGCTCACCGGTGGGCGCCCACTATGGCTACACCTTC | CASSPVGAHYGYTF
- | - | TRBJ2-7 | TRBV6-5 | TGTGCCAGCAGTGACCCGGGACCGGTGGGGCAGTACTTC | CASSDPGPVGQYF
- | TRBD2 | TRBJ2-3 | TRBV30 | TGTGCCGGGCGGGGGTTCACAGATACGCAGTATTTT | CAGRGFTDTQYF
- | TRBD1 | TRBJ1-1 | TRBV18 | TGTGCCAGCTCAGTATACGACAGGGGGGCTTCTGAAGCTTTCTTT | CASSVYDRGASEAFF
- | - | TRBJ1-5 | TRBV2 | TGTGCCAGCAGGAATGATGGGGGGCGCAGTCCGGGTCGCAATCAGCCCCAGCATTTT | CASRNDGGRSPGRNQPQHF
- | - | TRBJ1-2 | TRBV19 | TGTGCCAGTAGTTCGGGGGCAGTCTATGGCTACACCTTC | CASSSGAVYGYTF